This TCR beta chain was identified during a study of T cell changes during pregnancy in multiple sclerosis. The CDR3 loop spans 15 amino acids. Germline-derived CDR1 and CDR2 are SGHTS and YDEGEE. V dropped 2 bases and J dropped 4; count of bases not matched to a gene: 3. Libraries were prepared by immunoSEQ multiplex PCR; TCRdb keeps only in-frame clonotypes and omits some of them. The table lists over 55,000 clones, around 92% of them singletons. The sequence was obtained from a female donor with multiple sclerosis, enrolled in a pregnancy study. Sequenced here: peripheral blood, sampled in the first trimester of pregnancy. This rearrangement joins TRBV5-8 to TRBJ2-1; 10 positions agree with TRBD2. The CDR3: CASSFGTSAYNEQFF. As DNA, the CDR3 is TGTGCCAGCAGCTTCGGGACTAGCGCTTACAATGAGCAGTTCTTC. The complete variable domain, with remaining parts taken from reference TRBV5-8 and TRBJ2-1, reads EAGVTQSPTHLIKTRGQQATLRCSPISGHTSVYWYQQALGLGLQFLLWYDEGEERNRGNFPPRFSGRQFPNYSSELNVNALELEDSALYLCASSFGTSAYNEQFFGPGTRLTVL.